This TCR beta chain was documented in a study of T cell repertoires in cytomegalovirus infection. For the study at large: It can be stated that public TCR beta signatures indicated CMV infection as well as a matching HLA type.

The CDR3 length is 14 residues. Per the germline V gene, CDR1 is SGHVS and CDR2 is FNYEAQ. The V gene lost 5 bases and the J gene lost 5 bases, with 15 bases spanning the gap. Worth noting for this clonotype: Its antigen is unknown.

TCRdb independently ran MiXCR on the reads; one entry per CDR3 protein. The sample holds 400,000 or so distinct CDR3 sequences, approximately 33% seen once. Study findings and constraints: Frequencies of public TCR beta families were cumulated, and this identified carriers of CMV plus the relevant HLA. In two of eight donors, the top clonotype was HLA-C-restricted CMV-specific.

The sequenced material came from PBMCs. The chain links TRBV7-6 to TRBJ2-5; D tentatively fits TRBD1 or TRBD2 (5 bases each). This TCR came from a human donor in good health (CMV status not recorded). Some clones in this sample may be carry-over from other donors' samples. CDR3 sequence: CASSQRGPGETQYF. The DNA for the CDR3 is TGTGCCAGCAGCCAACGGGGCCCGGGGGAGACCCAGTACTTC.